The sequence of this T cell receptor (beta chain) was determined in a study of chemoradiotherapy in HPV16-positive cancers. Whole-study results and caveats: The functional HPV-specific definition rests on just a couple of HPV16-positive patients. Non-HPV-specific T cells did not expand in tumors during treatment, whereas candidate HPV-specific clones and E7-related motifs did.

Assay: immunoSEQ multiplex PCR; the TCRdb copy retains only in-frame clones and omits some. This table has about 13,000 clones, over 75% appearing once. As for this clone: Its antigen is unidentified.

Looked up from germline, CDR1 is MNHEY and CDR2 is SVGAGI. V was clipped by 2 bases and J by 4 bases, with 14 bases between them. CDR3 length equals 15 residues. This sequence joins TRBV6-5 and TRBJ1-2; TRBD1 might be the D (5 bases). The sequencing used blood, collected from a patient who underwent chemoradiotherapy. This TCR derives from a human donor with HPV-associated anogenital cancer. The DNA of the CDR3 is TGTGCCAGCAGTTACGGGCAGGGCCTATTCTATGGCTACACCTTC. Translation: CASSYGQGLFYGYTF.